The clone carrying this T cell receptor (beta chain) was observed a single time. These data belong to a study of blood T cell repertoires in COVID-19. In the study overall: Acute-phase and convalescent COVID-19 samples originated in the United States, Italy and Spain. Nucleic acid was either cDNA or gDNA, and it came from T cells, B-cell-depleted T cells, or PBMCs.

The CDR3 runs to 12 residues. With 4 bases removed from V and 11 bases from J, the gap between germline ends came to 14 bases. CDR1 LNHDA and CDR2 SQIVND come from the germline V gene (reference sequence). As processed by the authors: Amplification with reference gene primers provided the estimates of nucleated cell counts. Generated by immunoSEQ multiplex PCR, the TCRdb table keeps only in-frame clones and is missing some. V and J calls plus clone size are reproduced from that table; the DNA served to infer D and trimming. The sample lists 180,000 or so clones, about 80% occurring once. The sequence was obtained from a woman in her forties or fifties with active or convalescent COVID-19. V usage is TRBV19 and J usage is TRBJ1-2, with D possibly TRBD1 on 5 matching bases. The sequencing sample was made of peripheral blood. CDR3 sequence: CASSNRNRPYTF. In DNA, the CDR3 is TGTGCCAGTAGTAACCGAAACAGGCCTTACACCTTC.